The entry below describes one TCR beta chain. This sample is drawn from a study of shared clonotypes between healthy human individuals. Sequenced by immunoSEQ multiplex PCR; TCRdb stores in-frame clones only, minus some. The sample records 2 million to 2.5 million clones, 93% being singletons. V lost 0 bases to trimming and J lost 5 bases, with 8 bases between them. The CDR3 loop spans 14 amino acids. In germline, CDR1 is MGHRA, CDR2 YSYEKL. The V call is TRBV4-1, the J call TRBJ2-1; no firm D call. Source material: naive CD4+ T cells from PBMCs. The subset was: CD45RA+ positively selected. The sequence came from a man aged 18 to 35 in good health. Some clones in this sample may be carry-over from other donors' samples. CDR3 nucleotides: TGCGCCAGCAGCCAAGAACGCCAGAACAATGAGCAGTTCTTC. Residues: CASSQERQNNEQFF.